The 5 T cell receptor beta chains below were found in one sample sequenced in a study of blood T cell repertoires in COVID-19. Repertoires were generated with immunoSEQ multiplex PCR, while TCRdb's copy carries only in-frame clones and drops some. The table shows 300,000 to 400,000 clones, with 65% to 90% occurring only once. Source material: peripheral blood. All receptors come from a human donor in a cohort sampled during active COVID-19.

The V call is TRBV24-1, the J call TRBJ1-2; 7 bases fit TRBD1. V trimming: 2 bases; J trimming: 3 bases; junction bases outside the gene matches: 5. The CDR3 is 15 residues long. The V gene's germline CDR1 is KGHDR and CDR2 SFDVKD. CDR3 DNA sequence: TGTGCCACCAGTGATTCGACAGGGAAAGACTATGGCTACACCTTC. Amino acids: CATSDSTGKDYGYTF.

The rearrangement joins TRBV7-9 to TRBJ1-2; possible D gene TRBD1, 6 bases. Germline CDR1 SEHNR, CDR2 FQNEAQ (reference sequence). Deletions cut 5 bases from V and 4 bases from J, with 11 bases between. The CDR3 is 13 amino acids. The CDR3 reads CASSTDSPYGYTF. DNA of the CDR3: TGTGCCAGCAGCACGGACAGTCCCTATGGCTACACCTTC.

This sequence joins TRBV7-6 and TRBJ1-1; D might be TRBD1 (6 bases). The germline CDR1 and CDR2 sequences are SGHVS and FNYEAQ. V shed 3 bases and J shed 0 bases, with 17 bases lying between them. The CDR3 is 17 amino acids. The CDR3 DNA sequence: TGTGCCAGCAGCTTGAACAGGGCAGGGATTGTGAACACTGAAGCTTTCTTT. Its translation: CASSLNRAGIVNTEAFF.

The chain couples TRBV5-4 to TRBJ1-3; D is perhaps TRBD1 (6 bases). CDR1 is SGHNT and CDR2 is YYREEE in the germline V gene (reference sequence). The germline V and J ends were trimmed by 0 bases and 8 bases, with 9 bases remaining between them. The CDR3 has 13 amino acids. The DNA of the CDR3 is TGTGCCAGCAGCTTGGAAGGGGGGGACACCATATATTTT. It encodes CASSLEGGDTIYF.

The rearrangement joins TRBV10-3 to TRBJ2-5; 11 bases are shared with TRBD2. CDR1 ENHRY and CDR2 SYGVKD come from the germline V gene. Losses at the gene ends were 5 bases for V and 5 bases for J; bases not matched to a gene: 4. This CDR3 region has 14 residues. The chain's CDR3 is CAISIAGGPETQYF. The CDR3 bases are TGTGCCATCAGTATAGCGGGGGGGCCCGAGACCCAGTACTTC.